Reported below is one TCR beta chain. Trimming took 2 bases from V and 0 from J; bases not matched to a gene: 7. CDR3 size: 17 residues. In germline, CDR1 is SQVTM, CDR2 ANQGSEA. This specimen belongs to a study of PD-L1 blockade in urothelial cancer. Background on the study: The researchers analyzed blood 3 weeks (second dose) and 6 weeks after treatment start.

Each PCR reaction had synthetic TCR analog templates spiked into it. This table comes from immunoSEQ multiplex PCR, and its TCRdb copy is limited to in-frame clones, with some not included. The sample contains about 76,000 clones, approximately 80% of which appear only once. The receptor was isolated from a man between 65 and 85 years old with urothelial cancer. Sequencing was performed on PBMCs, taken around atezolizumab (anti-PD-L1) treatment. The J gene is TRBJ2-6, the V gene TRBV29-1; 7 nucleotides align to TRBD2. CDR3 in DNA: TGCAGCGTTGAAAGCGGGGCCGACGACTCTGGGGCCAACGTCCTGACTTTC. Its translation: CSVESGADDSGANVLTF.